The clone carrying this TCR beta chain was recorded at least ten times. The target antigen is unknown. The V and J ends lost 8 bases and 4 bases, in that order; junction bases with no gene match: 5. The CDR3 contains 13 residues. The data are from a study of early T cells in non-severe SARS-CoV-2 infection. Notes on the study in general: Matching results from VDJdb favored anti-spike CD8 responses, leaving private and CD4 specificities undetected.

The library protocol tagged individual cDNA molecules with unique molecular identifiers. TCRdb used MiXCR to reprocess the 5' RACE reads, holding one entry per CDR3 protein. The sample holds about 84,000 distinct CDR3 sequences, 9.5% to 13% seen once. Sequenced input: whole blood. The V gene is TRBV12-3 or TRBV12-4, the J gene TRBJ2-5; 9 bases map to TRBD1. The receptor comes from an adult who was a healthcare worker with PCR-confirmed SARS-CoV-2 infection or an uninfected control (not recorded which). CDR3 bases: TGTGCCAGCGGGGACAGGGCGGGAGAGACCCAGTACTTC. This translates into CASGDRAGETQYF.